This T cell receptor (beta chain) was sequenced during a study of blood T cell repertoires in COVID-19. Trimming removed 6 bases at V and 6 bases at J, with 11 bases between. Germline V CDR1 and CDR2: DFQATT, SNEGSKA (reference sequence). This CDR3 is 11 amino acids long. Original handling: Researchers report that nucleated cell counts were estimated from reference gene primer amplification. The repertoire was sequenced with immunoSEQ multiplex PCR; TCRdb's copy has only in-frame clones and lacks some. The V and J calls and clone size were taken over from that table, and D and trimming were inferred from the DNA. Of 200,000 to 250,000 clones in the sample, about nine tenths were seen once.

V usage is TRBV20-1 and J usage is TRBJ1-1; tentatively, D is TRBD1 (5 bases). This receptor was identified in a woman between 40 and 50 years old with acute or convalescent COVID-19. The source material was peripheral blood. CDR3 coding DNA: TGCAGTGCCAATAGGGGCCCTGAAGCTTTCTTT. As protein: CSANRGPEAFF.